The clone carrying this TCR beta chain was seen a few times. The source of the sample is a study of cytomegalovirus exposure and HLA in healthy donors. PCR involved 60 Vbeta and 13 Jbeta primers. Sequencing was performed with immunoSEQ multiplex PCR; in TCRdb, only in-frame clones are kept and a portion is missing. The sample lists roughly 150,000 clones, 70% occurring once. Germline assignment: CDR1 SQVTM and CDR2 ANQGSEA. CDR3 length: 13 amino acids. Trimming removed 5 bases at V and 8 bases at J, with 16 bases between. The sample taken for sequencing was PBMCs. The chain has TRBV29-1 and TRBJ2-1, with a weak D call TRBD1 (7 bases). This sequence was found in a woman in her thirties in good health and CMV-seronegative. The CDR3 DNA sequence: TGCAGCGTTCTGCGGGACAGTCCCCATGAGCAGTTCTTC. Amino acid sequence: CSVLRDSPHEQFF.